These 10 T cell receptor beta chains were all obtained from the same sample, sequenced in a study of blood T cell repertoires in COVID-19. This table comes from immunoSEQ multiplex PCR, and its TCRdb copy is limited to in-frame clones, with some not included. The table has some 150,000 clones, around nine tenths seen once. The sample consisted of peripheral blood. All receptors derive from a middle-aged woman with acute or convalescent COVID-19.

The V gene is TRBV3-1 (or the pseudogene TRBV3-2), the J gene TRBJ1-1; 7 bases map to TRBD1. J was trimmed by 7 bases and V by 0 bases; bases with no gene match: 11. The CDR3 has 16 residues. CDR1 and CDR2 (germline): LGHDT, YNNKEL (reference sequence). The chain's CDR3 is CASSQDSGTAPLEAFF. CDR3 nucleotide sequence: TGTGCCAGCAGCCAAGATTCCGGGACAGCTCCTCTTGAAGCTTTCTTT.

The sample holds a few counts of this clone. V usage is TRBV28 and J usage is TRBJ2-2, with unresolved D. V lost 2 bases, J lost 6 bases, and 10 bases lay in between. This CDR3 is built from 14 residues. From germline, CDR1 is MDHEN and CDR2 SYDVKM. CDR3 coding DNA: TGTGCCAGCAGTTTAATCGGGTCCGCCGGGGAGCTGTTTTTT. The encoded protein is CASSLIGSAGELFF.

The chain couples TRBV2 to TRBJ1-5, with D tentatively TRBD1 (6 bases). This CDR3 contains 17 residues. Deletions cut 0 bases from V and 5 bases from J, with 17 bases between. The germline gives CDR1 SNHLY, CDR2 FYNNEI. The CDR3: CASSEALGRAGDQPQHF. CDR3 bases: TGTGCCAGCAGTGAAGCGCTTGGCAGGGCAGGGGATCAGCCCCAGCATTTT.

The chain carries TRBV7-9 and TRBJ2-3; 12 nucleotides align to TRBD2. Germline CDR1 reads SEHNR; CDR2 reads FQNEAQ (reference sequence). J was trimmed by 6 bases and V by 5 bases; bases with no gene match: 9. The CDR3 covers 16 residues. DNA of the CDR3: TGTGCCAGCAGCCCCCGGTCTAGCGGGGGGGTGGATACGCAGTATTTT. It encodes CASSPRSSGGVDTQYF. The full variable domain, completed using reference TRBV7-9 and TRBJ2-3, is DTGVSQNPRHKITKRGQNVTFRCDPISEHNRLYWYRQTLGQGPEFLTYFQNEAQLEKSRLLSDRFSAERPKGSFSTLEIQRTEQGDSAMYLCASSPRSSGGVDTQYFGPGTRLTVL.

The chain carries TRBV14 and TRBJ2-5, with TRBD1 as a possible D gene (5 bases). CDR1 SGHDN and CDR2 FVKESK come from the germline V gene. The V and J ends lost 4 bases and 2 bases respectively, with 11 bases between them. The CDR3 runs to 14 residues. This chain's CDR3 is CASSPRQIQETQYF. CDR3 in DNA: TGTGCCAGCAGCCCCCGACAGATACAAGAGACCCAGTACTTC.

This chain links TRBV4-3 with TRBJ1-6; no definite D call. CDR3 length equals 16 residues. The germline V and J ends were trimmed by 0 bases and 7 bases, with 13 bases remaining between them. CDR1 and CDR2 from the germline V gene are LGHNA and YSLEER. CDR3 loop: CASSQDKVTTNSPLHF. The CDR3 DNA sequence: TGCGCCAGCAGCCAAGATAAGGTGACAACCAATTCACCCCTCCACTTT.

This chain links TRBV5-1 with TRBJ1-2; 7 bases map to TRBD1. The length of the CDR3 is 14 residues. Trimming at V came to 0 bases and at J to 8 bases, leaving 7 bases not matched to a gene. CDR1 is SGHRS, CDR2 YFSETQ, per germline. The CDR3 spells CASSLAPGGWGYTF. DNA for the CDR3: TGCGCCAGCAGCTTGGCCCCAGGGGGTTGGGGCTACACCTTC.

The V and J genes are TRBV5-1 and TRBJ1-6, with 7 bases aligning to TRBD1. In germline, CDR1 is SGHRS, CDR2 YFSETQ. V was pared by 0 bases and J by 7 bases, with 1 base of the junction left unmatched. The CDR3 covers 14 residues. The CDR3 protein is CASSLEQGNSPLHF. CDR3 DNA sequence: TGCGCCAGCAGCTTGGAACAGGGGAATTCACCCCTCCACTTT.

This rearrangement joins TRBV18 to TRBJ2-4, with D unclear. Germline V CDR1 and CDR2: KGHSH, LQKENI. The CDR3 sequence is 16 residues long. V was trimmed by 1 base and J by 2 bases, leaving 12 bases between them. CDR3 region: CASSPQRDLSKNIQYF. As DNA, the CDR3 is TGTGCCAGCTCACCACAGCGAGACCTATCCAAAAACATTCAGTACTTC. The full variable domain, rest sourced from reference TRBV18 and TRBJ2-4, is NAGVMQNPRHLVRRRGQEARLRCSPMKGHSHVYWYRQLPEEGLKFMVYLQKENIIDESGMPKERFSAEFPKEGPSILRIQQVVRGDSAAYFCASSPQRDLSKNIQYFGAGTRLSVL.

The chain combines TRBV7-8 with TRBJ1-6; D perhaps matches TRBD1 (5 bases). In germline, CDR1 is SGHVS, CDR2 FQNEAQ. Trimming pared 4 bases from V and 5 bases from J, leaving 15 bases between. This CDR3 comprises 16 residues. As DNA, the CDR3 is TGTGCCAGCAGCTCCCAGGGAGGGGCGAATAATTCACCCCTCCACTTT. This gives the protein CASSSQGGANNSPLHF.